This TCR beta chain comes out of a study of blood T cell repertoires in COVID-19 (dated by TCRdb to between 2020 and 2021). Broadly, across the study: The collaborator samples originated in the United States, Italy and Spain and spanned the acute and convalescent phases of COVID-19. The material from the prospective study consisted of cDNA or gDNA derived from T cells, B-cell-depleted T cells, or PBMCs. Deeply sampled blood TCRbeta repertoires from subjects exposed to, actively infected with, or recovered from COVID-19 were included in the dataset. A freely available public database, intended as a resource for researchers studying the immune response to SARS-CoV-2, is where the repertoires were released. Samples came from the ongoing ImmuneRACE study (first 160 participants) plus 1,254 subjects from 6 global collaborators. The sample metadata nearly always contained a de-identified subject ID, COVID-19 status, age in years and sex. Where available, HLA class I and class II types were taken from metadata supplied by the sample provider and were not determined by assay-based typing.

Points the paper makes about the study in general: The quantity of clinical and demographic metadata differed by source and by participant and was supplied without curation.

Each collaborating institution followed its own protocols to collect whole blood in K2EDTA tubes. For TCRbeta analysis, collaborators shipped samples as frozen whole blood, isolated PBMCs, or DNA extracted from either of those sample types. The CDR3 holds 17 amino acids from the cysteine to the phenylalanine. The only DNA kept is the CDR3, 51 bases in frame from the first base. As encoded in the germline V gene, CDR1 is SGHRS while CDR2 is YFSETQ. V ends up 3 bases short and J 2 bases short, with an unmatched junction base count of 13. The immunoSEQ Assay, a bias-controlled multiplex PCR, was used to amplify TCRbeta CDR3 regions from genomic DNA. From the authors' description of their analysis: The number of nucleated cells in each sample was estimated from the amplification of reference gene primers within the assay. To quantify the absolute abundance of each unique TCRbeta CDR3 rearrangement, sequence reads were collapsed and filtered. For each sample, productive Simpson clonality was calculated as the square root of Simpson's diversity index across productive rearrangements. The source is immuneACCESS, and TCRdb retained only in-frame sequences with V and J called. Part of the clones is not carried over; for the studies checked, unresolved V genes explain less than half of this, and the remainder is unexplained. The V and J calls and the clone size are those of that table, but D and trimming were determined from the DNA. The sample data list some 170,000 clones, and 90% of these were observed just once. The ten largest clones capture roughly a sixth of the sample.

About this clone: Which antigen it targets is not known. No quality values exist for individual bases; no much larger clone is one base distant.

This chain is built from TRBV5-1 and TRBJ2-7, and 8 junctional nucleotides match TRBD2. The material sequenced was peripheral blood. This TCR derives from a man aged 55 to 70 with active or convalescent COVID-19. The encoded CDR3 is CASSWGHGAGVTYEQYF. The DNA reads as follows: TGCGCCAGCAGCTGGGGCCACGGAGCGGGAGTAACCTACGAGCAGTACTTC.